This is a list of T cell receptor beta chains from one sample in a study of glioma-infiltrating T cells after dendritic cell vaccination. Using immunoSEQ multiplex PCR, the repertoire was profiled, and TCRdb retains in-frame clones only, with some absent. The table includes roughly 47,000 clones, roughly 85% detected once. This specimen was blood, taken before dendritic cell vaccination. These receptors came from a human donor with glioblastoma. CDR3s include the opening cysteine and the closing phenylalanine or tryptophan. A D gene is named only where the DNA matches it firmly. Only some rows state a clone size, as once, few, many or a class for expanded clones.

CDR3nt,CDR3aa,v_gene,j_gene,abundance,d_gene
TGTGCCAGCAGTTTTGTGGGCGACGAGCAGTACTTC,CASSFVGDEQYF,TRBV6-6,TRBJ2-7,-,-
TGTGCCAGCAGTTTATCCAGGGTCCTATTTTTCTTT,CASSLSRVLFFF,TRBV28,TRBJ1-1,-,-
TGCAGCGTTGTCTTCAGGGACAGGGGTTCCTACGAGCAGTACTTC,CSVVFRDRGSYEQYF,TRBV29-1,TRBJ2-7,-,TRBD1
TGTGCCAGCAGTGCCGGACAGGGGTGGTACAATGAGCAGTTCTTC,CASSAGQGWYNEQFF,TRBV6-4,TRBJ2-1,-,TRBD1
TGTGCCAGCAGCGTAGGTCCTAGAACTGAGACCCAGTACTTC,CASSVGPRTETQYF,TRBV9,TRBJ2-5,few,-
TGTGCCAGCAGTGGGAATTGGGACAGTAGCAATCAGCCCCAGCATTTT,CASSGNWDSSNQPQHF,TRBV6-1,TRBJ1-5,-,TRBD1
TGTGCCAGCAGCTCGCTAGCGGGAGCTTTGAATGAGCAGTTCTTC,CASSSLAGALNEQFF,TRBV7-2,TRBJ2-1,-,TRBD2
TGTGCCATCAGTGTCCGGGATGAGCAGTTCTTC,CAISVRDEQFF,TRBV10-3,TRBJ2-1,-,-
TGTGCCAGTAGTCCCTCCGAAGGGGGATACTACGAGCAGTACTTC,CASSPSEGGYYEQYF,TRBV19,TRBJ2-7,-,-
TGTGCCTGGAGTCAGACAGAGCCTAACTATGGCTACACCTTC,CAWSQTEPNYGYTF,TRBV30,TRBJ1-2,-,-
TGCGCCAGCAGCCAAGACCCCACGGGGTACACCTACAATGAGCAGTTCTTC,CASSQDPTGYTYNEQFF,TRBV4-3,TRBJ2-1,-,-
TGCGCCAGCAGCCAGCGTGGTACTGAAGCTTTCTTT,CASSQRGTEAFF,TRBV4-3,TRBJ1-1,-,-
TGCGCCAGCAGCTTGGATCTGTTCGGGGAGCTGTTTTTT,CASSLDLFGELFF,TRBV5-1,TRBJ2-2,-,-
TGTGCCAGCAGCTCGTCCTCTGGGGTAGCGGGCAGCTACGAGCAGTACTTC,CASSSSSGVAGSYEQYF,TRBV11-2,TRBJ2-7,-,TRBD2
TGCAGCGTTGAAGATCTGGCTAGCGGGAACGACGAGCAGTACTTC,CSVEDLASGNDEQYF,TRBV29-1,TRBJ2-7,few,TRBD2
TGTGCCAGTACCCGGGGGGCCGGGCAACACAATGAGCAGTTCTTC,CASTRGAGQHNEQFF,TRBV2,TRBJ2-1,few,-
TGTGCCAGCAGTTTATCGGTCTGGCCAGGGGATGTTTTGACTGAAGCTTTCTTT,CASSLSVWPGDVLTEAFF,TRBV27,TRBJ1-1,-,-
TGTGCCAGCTCACCAACGACGGGACAGGGAGGGAAGCGAAATACGCAGTATTTT,CASSPTTGQGGKRNTQYF,TRBV18,TRBJ2-3,once,TRBD1
TGTGCCAGCAGCTTAGAAGCCAGCGCCTATGGCTACACCTTC,CASSLEASAYGYTF,TRBV11-2,TRBJ1-2,-,-
TGTGCCAGCAGCCCCGAGTATGGCTATGGCTACACCTTC,CASSPEYGYGYTF,TRBV11-3,TRBJ1-2,-,-
TGTGCCTGGGGGCGGGGAGGAACTGAAGCTTTCTTT,CAWGRGGTEAFF,TRBV30,TRBJ1-1,-,-
TGTGCCAGCAGCGCCGATCCGACAGGTTTCAGAAACACCATATATTTT,CASSADPTGFRNTIYF,TRBV9,TRBJ1-3,few,-
TGCGCCAGCAGCGGGACTTGGCCCAATGAGCAGTTCTTC,CASSGTWPNEQFF,TRBV5-1,TRBJ2-1,-,-
TGTGCCAGCAGTTACGCAGGGGTAACTGAAGCTTTCTTT,CASSYAGVTEAFF,TRBV6-5,TRBJ1-1,-,-
TGTGCCAGCACCAACGGACTAGGCTACGAGCAGTACTTC,CASTNGLGYEQYF,TRBV2,TRBJ2-7,-,TRBD2
TGTGCCAGCAGGTTAGGACATCAAAACACTGAAGCTTTCTTT,CASRLGHQNTEAFF,TRBV6-6,TRBJ1-1,-,-
TGTGCCAGCAGCCTCCGTCCCGGGACAGGGAACGAGCAGTACTTC,CASSLRPGTGNEQYF,TRBV5-5,TRBJ2-7,-,TRBD1
TGTGCCTGGAGGCCTAGCGCGGCCTCCTACGAGCAGTACTTC,CAWRPSAASYEQYF,TRBV30,TRBJ2-7,-,-
TGTGCCAGCAGTTACGAGGGCTACAACACTGAAGCTTTCTTT,CASSYEGYNTEAFF,TRBV6-5,TRBJ1-1,-,-
TGTGCCAGCAGCTTAGCGAATCGGTGGCAACTAGCGGGGATAGAAGAGACCCAGTACTTC,CASSLANRWQLAGIEETQYF,TRBV7-8,TRBJ2-5,few,TRBD2
TGTGCCAGCAGCCCTGGGGGACAGGGTAACACCGGGGAGCTGTTTTTT,CASSPGGQGNTGELFF,TRBV5-5,TRBJ2-2,once,TRBD1
TGCGCCAGCAGCCAAGAAAGCGGCAGCTCTGGAAACACCATATATTTT,CASSQESGSSGNTIYF,TRBV4-3,TRBJ1-3,-,-
TGCGCCAGCAGCTTGGACAAGGCGGGCGGGGAGCTGTTTTTT,CASSLDKAGGELFF,TRBV5-1,TRBJ2-2,-,-
TGTGCCAGCAGCTTAGAGGGGACTAGCGGGAGGGATACGCAGTATTTT,CASSLEGTSGRDTQYF,TRBV11-2,TRBJ2-3,-,TRBD2
TGCGCCAGCAGCCAAGAAACAGGGATTCCCTCCTACGAGCAGTACTTC,CASSQETGIPSYEQYF,TRBV4-3,TRBJ2-7,few,-
TGCAGCGTTGGGGACAGGGCACGGGACACCATATATTTT,CSVGDRARDTIYF,TRBV29-1,TRBJ1-3,-,TRBD1
TGTGCCAGCAGTTACCGAGACAGAAAAGGCTACACCTTC,CASSYRDRKGYTF,TRBV6-5,TRBJ1-2,once,-
TGTGCCAGCAGCCAGTTGGTTGTCCCTGGAAACACCATATATTTT,CASSQLVVPGNTIYF,TRBV6-5,TRBJ1-3,-,-
TGTGCCAGCAGAAAGCAGGGAGGGGCTGAAGCTTTCTTT,CASRKQGGAEAFF,TRBV6-5,TRBJ1-1,few,-
TGTGCCAGCAGTGAACTGCGGGGGGCGGATGGCTACACCTTC,CASSELRGADGYTF,TRBV6-5,TRBJ1-2,-,-
TGCGCCAGCAGCCAAAGACTAGCGGGAGAAATATACGAGCAGTACTTC,CASSQRLAGEIYEQYF,TRBV4-1,TRBJ2-7,-,TRBD2
TGTGCCTGGGAACGGGATTTCACTGAAGCTTTCTTT,CAWERDFTEAFF,TRBV30,TRBJ1-1,-,-
TGTGCCAGCAGCCCCGGACAGTGGGATGAAAAACTGTTTTTT,CASSPGQWDEKLFF,TRBV4-2,TRBJ1-4,once,-
TGTGCCTGGATGACCCCGGACTTCTATGGCTACACCTTC,CAWMTPDFYGYTF,TRBV30,TRBJ1-2,-,-
TGCAGCGTTGCAAGGGCACAGGGGGAACTGTTTTTT,CSVARAQGELFF,TRBV29-1,TRBJ1-4,few,TRBD1
TGCGCCAGCAGCGAACAAACTAGCGGTTGGGGTTACGAGCAGTACTTC,CASSEQTSGWGYEQYF,TRBV5-1,TRBJ2-7,once,TRBD2
TGTGCCAGCAGCGTAAAGCCCCAAGAGACCCAGTACTTC,CASSVKPQETQYF,TRBV9,TRBJ2-5,-,-
TGTGCCAGCTCAGACTTACAGGGTGTGTCTACGCAGTATTTT,CASSDLQGVSTQYF,TRBV18,TRBJ2-3,-,-
TGTGCCAGCAGCGAGGGGGGGGGTGGAGGACAGCCCCAGCATTTT,CASSEGGGGGQPQHF,TRBV9,TRBJ1-5,-,-
TGCAGCGTTGAAGATCCCCTAGCGGGAGGGCCCTACAATGAGCAGTTCTTC,CSVEDPLAGGPYNEQFF,TRBV29-1,TRBJ2-1,-,TRBD2